This T cell receptor beta chain was obtained from a study of shared clonotypes between healthy human individuals. About the study: A couple of female and three male donors aged 18 to 49 were enrolled.

Concerning this clone itself: This CDR3 is also generated by other DNA sequences in the sample.

TCRdb's copy holds only in-frame clones and misses some; the assay was immunoSEQ multiplex PCR. The sample has roughly 2,300,000 clones, about 90% seen once; the top ten hold about 0.41%. Germline loops: CDR1 MDHEN, CDR2 SYDVKM. The V gene lost 2 bases and the J gene lost 3 bases, with 10 bases spanning the gap. The CDR3 contains 14 residues. V and J are TRBV28 and TRBJ1-2; D is uncertain. The specimen was naive CD4+ T cells from PBMCs. Subset described: CD45RA+ positively selected. The clonotype was recovered from a man between 18 and 35 years old in good health. Some clones in this sample may be carry-over from other donors' samples. The CDR3 is CASSLGGRYYGYTF. The CDR3 nucleotides are TGTGCCAGCAGTTTAGGAGGCAGGTACTATGGCTACACCTTC.